A selection of T cell receptor beta chains follows, all from one sample in a study of blood T cell repertoires in COVID-19. Libraries were prepared by immunoSEQ multiplex PCR; TCRdb keeps only in-frame clonotypes and omits some of them. The data show some 130,000 clones, 84% seen once. Specimen: peripheral blood. These receptors were taken from a human donor in a cohort sampled during active COVID-19. Each CDR3 is given with its conserved first and last residue. D genes are given only for firm matches. Rows may omit the clone size; those that give it use once, few, many or a size class.

j_gene,v_gene,abundance,d_gene,CDR3aa,CDR3nt
TRBJ2-5,TRBV9,NA,NA,CASSVGLGAQYF,TGTGCCAGCAGCGTAGGACTGGGAGCCCAGTACTTC
TRBJ1-4,TRBV5-4,NA,TRBD1,CASSPSPGTANEKLFF,TGTGCCAGCAGCCCATCCCCCGGGACAGCAAATGAAAAACTGTTTTTT
TRBJ2-7,TRBV29-1,NA,NA,CSVEGTAGSGEQYF,TGCAGCGTTGAAGGGACAGCGGGGTCCGGGGAGCAGTACTTC
TRBJ2-3,TRBV7-3,NA,TRBD2,CASSFRGGSHTQYF,TGTGCCAGCAGCTTCCGGGGGGGATCTCATACGCAGTATTTT
TRBJ1-2,TRBV7-3,NA,NA,CASSFSHGDYGYTF,TGTGCCAGCAGCTTTAGCCACGGAGACTATGGCTACACCTTC
TRBJ1-1,TRBV10-3,NA,NA,CATYGSLNTEAFF,TGTGCCACCTACGGGAGCCTGAACACTGAAGCTTTCTTT
TRBJ2-3,TRBV7-2,NA,TRBD2,CASSLERRGGTDTQYF,TGTGCCAGCAGCCTTGAACGGCGGGGGGGCACAGATACGCAGTATTTT
TRBJ2-1,TRBV27,NA,NA,CAVYGGGAGEQFF,TGTGCCGTCTACGGTGGGGGGGCGGGTGAGCAGTTCTTC
TRBJ1-1,TRBV7-2,NA,NA,CASSIPSGGEAFF,TGTGCCAGCAGCATACCTTCAGGAGGTGAGGCTTTCTTT
TRBJ2-3,TRBV30,NA,TRBD2,CAVAGGPGDTQYF,TGTGCCGTAGCGGGAGGGCCCGGAGATACGCAGTATTTT
TRBJ2-3,TRBV5-6,NA,TRBD1,CASSFGTGATDTQYF,TGTGCCAGCAGCTTCGGGACAGGGGCCACAGATACGCAGTATTTT
TRBJ1-5,TRBV18,NA,NA,CASSPALGGNQPQHF,TGTGCCAGCTCACCGGCCCTGGGCGGCAATCAGCCCCAGCATTTT
TRBJ2-7,TRBV15,NA,TRBD2,CATSRARGGVYEQYF,TGTGCCACCAGCAGAGCCCGGGGGGGGGTCTACGAGCAGTACTTC
TRBJ2-3,TRBV6-2/TRBV6-3,NA,TRBD2,CASSYYLSGGPGDTQYF,TGTGCCAGCAGTTACTACCTCAGCGGGGGCCCTGGAGATACGCAGTATTTT
TRBJ2-5,TRBV11-3,NA,TRBD1,CASSFLGQGIETQYF,TGTGCCAGCAGCTTCCTCGGACAGGGGATCGAGACCCAGTACTTC
TRBJ2-1,TRBV11-3,NA,TRBD2,CASSTSGGYNEQFF,TGTGCCAGCAGCACTAGCGGGGGGTACAATGAGCAGTTCTTC
TRBJ2-1,TRBV18,NA,TRBD2,CASSPAGLAGNEQFF,TGTGCCAGCTCACCAGCGGGACTAGCGGGGAATGAGCAGTTCTTC
TRBJ2-5,TRBV7-2,NA,NA,CASSLAHSHQETQYF,TGTGCCAGCAGCTTAGCGCACTCGCACCAAGAGACCCAGTACTTC
TRBJ1-6,TRBV27,NA,NA,CASSLYPRDGSPLHF,TGTGCCAGCAGTTTATATCCCAGGGATGGTTCACCCCTCCACTTT
TRBJ1-5,TRBV30,NA,NA,CAWASAHSNQPQHF,TGTGCCTGGGCAAGCGCCCATAGCAATCAGCCCCAGCATTTT
TRBJ2-3,TRBV10-3,NA,NA,CAISAGLGTTDTQYF,TGTGCCATCAGCGCAGGGTTAGGCACAACAGATACGCAGTATTTT
TRBJ1-2,TRBV11-2,NA,NA,CASSFLGGAFGYTF,TGTGCCAGCAGCTTCCTGGGGGGGGCGTTTGGCTACACCTTC
TRBJ1-2,TRBV5-4,NA,NA,CASSPGKRRGYTF,TGTGCCAGCAGCCCCGGGAAAAGACGTGGCTACACCTTC
TRBJ1-6,TRBV19,once,NA,CASSPGLFTSPLHF,TGTGCCAGTAGCCCCGGACTGTTTACTTCACCCCTCCACTTT
TRBJ2-5,TRBV6-2/TRBV6-3,NA,NA,CASSLGGQETQYF,TGTGCCAGCAGCTTAGGGGGCCAAGAGACCCAGTACTTC
TRBJ1-2,TRBV11-3,NA,TRBD1,CASSTGQGGTGYTF,TGTGCCAGCAGCACCGGACAGGGGGGGACGGGCTACACCTTC